A single sample is the source of the 7 T cell receptor beta chains below, sequenced in a study of T cells after yellow fever vaccination. One entry per CDR3 protein, called by TCRdb with MiXCR from the 5' RACE reads. The table shows about 340,000 distinct CDR3 sequences, with about 9.5% occurring only once. The sequencing used PBMCs, collected on the day of the first yellow fever vaccination. These receptors all come from a man aged 18 to 30 who received the YFV17D yellow fever vaccine.

V and J are TRBV5-1 and TRBJ2-5; TRBD1 agrees at 10 bases. V shed 4 bases, J shed 2 bases, and the junction held 8 bases outside the gene matches. The CDR3 sequence is 16 residues long. From germline, CDR1 is SGHRS and CDR2 YFSETQ. DNA for the CDR3: TGCGCCAGCAGCGTCGGACAGGGGGGAATTCAAGAGACCCAGTACTTC. It translates to CASSVGQGGIQETQYF.

V is TRBV10-1 and J is TRBJ2-7; D remains ambiguous. The CDR3 has 12 amino acids. V was clipped by 2 bases and J by 0 bases, with 2 bases between them. Germline lookup yields CDR1 WNHNN and CDR2 SYGVQD (reference sequence). CDR3: CASSENSYEQYF. The CDR3 coding sequence is TGCGCCAGCAGTGAGAACTCCTACGAGCAGTACTTC.

There are many counts of this clonotype. This chain uses TRBV4-2 with TRBJ2-1; 9 nucleotides match TRBD2. This CDR3 spans 15 amino acids. Germline CDR1 LGHNA, CDR2 YNFKEQ. J was trimmed by 7 bases and V by 0 bases; bases with no gene match: 4. The CDR3 is CASSQDPTSGNEQFF. The CDR3 DNA follows: TGTGCCAGCAGCCAAGATCCGACTAGCGGTAATGAGCAGTTCTTC.

The chain combines TRBV20-1 with TRBJ2-7, with TRBD1 identical over 7 bases. The CDR3 extends over 12 amino acids. V was pared by 3 bases and J by 2 bases, with 1 base of the junction left unmatched. CDR1 is DFQATT and CDR2 is SNEGSKA in the germline V gene (reference sequence). CDR3 sequence: CSARTGTYEQYF. The DNA for the CDR3 is TGCAGTGCTAGGACAGGGACCTACGAGCAGTACTTC.

This clonotype has a handful of counts. Here the CDR3 reads CASSLDTGIIGYTF. In nucleotides, the CDR3 is TGTGCCAGCAGCCTAGATACAGGGATCATTGGCTACACCTTC. The V call is TRBV28, the J call TRBJ1-2; a possible D gene is TRBD1 (6 bases). The V end lost 6 bases, the J end lost 7 bases, and 18 bases lay between the germline ends. CDR1 is MDHEN and CDR2 is SYDVKM in the germline V gene. The CDR3 contains 14 residues.

The CDR3 nucleotides read TGTGCCTCGGCCTCAGGCCAGGGTCGGTTCTACGAGCAGTACTTC. Its translation is CASASGQGRFYEQYF. V and J are TRBV7-2 and TRBJ2-7, with D perhaps TRBD1 (5 bases). This CDR3 has 15 amino acids. V lost 11 bases, J lost 3 bases, and 23 bases lay in between. Germline loops: CDR1 SGHTA, CDR2 FQGNSA. The full variable domain, completed using reference TRBV7-2 and TRBJ2-7, is GAGVSQSPSNKVTEKGKDVELRCDPISGHTALYWYRQSLGQGLEFLIYFQGNSAPDKSGLPSDRFSAERTGGSVSTLTIQRTQQEDSAVYLCASASGQGRFYEQYFGPGTRLTVT.

This chain connects TRBV4-3 to TRBJ1-6; perhaps TRBD1 as D (6 bases). V was trimmed by 1 base and J by 5 bases, leaving 15 bases between them. Germline-derived CDR1 and CDR2 are LGHNA and YSLEER. This CDR3 is 17 amino acids long. CDR3 protein: CASSQVVGGPDNSPLHF. CDR3 nucleotide sequence: TGCGCCAGCAGCCAAGTAGTGGGGGGCCCCGATAATTCACCCCTCCACTTT.